Sequencing of this TCR beta chain was carried out in a study of shared clonotypes between healthy human individuals. Study overall: Three CD4 naive, three CD4 memory, two CD8 naive and one CD8 memory plate were used per donor.

TCRdb's table, derived via immunoSEQ multiplex PCR, lists solely in-frame clones and lacks some. The sample yields 1,500,000 or so clones, about 98.5% seen once. J lost 4 bases, V lost 9 bases, and 8 bases had no gene match. This CDR3 region has 14 residues. CDR1 SGHNT and CDR2 YYREEE come from the germline V gene (reference sequence). General observations from the study: For naive CD4 cells, approximately 5% of clonotypes were shared across a handful of donors.

A word on this clone: Antigen: not known.

Sequenced sample: naive CD4+ T cells sorted from blood. Subset noted: CD45RA+ positively selected. The clonotype was recovered from a young man in good health. This rearrangement joins TRBV5-4 to TRBJ2-1, with 9 bases identical to TRBD2. The CDR3, as DNA: TGTGCCACCGGCCGGCGGGAGGGGTACAATGAGCAGTTCTTC. Encoded protein: CATGRREGYNEQFF.